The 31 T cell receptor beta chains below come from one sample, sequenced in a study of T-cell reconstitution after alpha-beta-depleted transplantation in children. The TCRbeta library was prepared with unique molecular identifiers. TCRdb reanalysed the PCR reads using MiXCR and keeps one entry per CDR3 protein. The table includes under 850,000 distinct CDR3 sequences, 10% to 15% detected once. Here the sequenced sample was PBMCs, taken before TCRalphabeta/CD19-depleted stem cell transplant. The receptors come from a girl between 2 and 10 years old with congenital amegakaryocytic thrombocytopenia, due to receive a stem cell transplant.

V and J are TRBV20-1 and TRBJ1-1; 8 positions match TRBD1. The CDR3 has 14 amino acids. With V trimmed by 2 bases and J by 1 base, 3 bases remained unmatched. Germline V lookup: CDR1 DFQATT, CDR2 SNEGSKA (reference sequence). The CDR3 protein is CSARRGTGNTEAFF. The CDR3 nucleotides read TGCAGTGCTAGACGCGGGACAGGGAACACTGAAGCTTTCTTT.

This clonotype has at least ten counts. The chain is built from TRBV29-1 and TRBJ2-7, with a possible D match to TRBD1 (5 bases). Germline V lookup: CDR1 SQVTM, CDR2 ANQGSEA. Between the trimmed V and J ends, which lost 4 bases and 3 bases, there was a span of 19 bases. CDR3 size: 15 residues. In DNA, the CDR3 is TGCAGCGTTGTTGTCTATCGGCAGGGAAACTACGAGCAGTACTTC. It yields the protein CSVVVYRQGNYEQYF.

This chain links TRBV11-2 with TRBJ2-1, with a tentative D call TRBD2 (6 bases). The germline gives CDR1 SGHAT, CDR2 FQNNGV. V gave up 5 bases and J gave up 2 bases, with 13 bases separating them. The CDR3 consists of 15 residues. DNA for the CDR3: TGTGCCAGCAGCGTGGAGGGGAGAACCTACAATGAGCAGTTCTTC. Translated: CASSVEGRTYNEQFF.

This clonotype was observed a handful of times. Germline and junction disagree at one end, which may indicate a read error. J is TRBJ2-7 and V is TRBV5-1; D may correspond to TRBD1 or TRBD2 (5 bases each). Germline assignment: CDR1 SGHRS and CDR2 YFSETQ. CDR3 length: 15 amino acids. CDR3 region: CASTLGDPASHEQYF. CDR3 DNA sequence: TGCGCCAGCACCCTGGGGGATCCAGCCTCCCACGAGCAGTACTTC. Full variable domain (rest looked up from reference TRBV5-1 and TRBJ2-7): KAGVTQTPRYLIKTRGQQVTLSCSPISGHRSVSWYQQTPGQGLQFLFEYFSETQRNKGNFPGRFSGRQFSNSRSEMNVSTLELGDSALYLCASTLGDPASHEQYFGPGTRLTVT.

The CDR3, as DNA: TGCGCCAGCAGCCAAGAGGTAATAGGGAATGAGCAGTTCTTC. It translates to CASSQEVIGNEQFF. This chain connects TRBV4-1 to TRBJ2-1; D is unclear. This CDR3 spans 14 amino acids. V lost 0 bases and J 7 bases, leaving 10 bases between the germline ends. Germline values: CDR1 MGHRA, CDR2 YSYEKL.

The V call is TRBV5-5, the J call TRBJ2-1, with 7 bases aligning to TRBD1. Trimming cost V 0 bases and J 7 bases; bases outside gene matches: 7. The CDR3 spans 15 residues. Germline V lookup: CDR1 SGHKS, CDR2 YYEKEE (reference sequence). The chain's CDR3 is CASSLVTGATNEQFF. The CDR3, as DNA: TGTGCCAGCAGCTTGGTTACAGGGGCGACTAATGAGCAGTTCTTC.

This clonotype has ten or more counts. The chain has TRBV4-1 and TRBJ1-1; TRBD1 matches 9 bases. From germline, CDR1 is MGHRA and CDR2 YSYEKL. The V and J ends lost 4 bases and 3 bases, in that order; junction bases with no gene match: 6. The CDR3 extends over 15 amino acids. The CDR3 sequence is CASSLGTGSDTEAFF. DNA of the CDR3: TGCGCCAGCAGCCTTGGGACAGGGTCTGACACTGAAGCTTTCTTT.

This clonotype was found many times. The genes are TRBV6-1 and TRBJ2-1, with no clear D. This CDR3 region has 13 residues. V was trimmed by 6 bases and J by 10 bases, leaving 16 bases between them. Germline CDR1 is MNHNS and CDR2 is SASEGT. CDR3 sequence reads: CASSLATQDEQFF. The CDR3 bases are TGTGCCAGCAGCCTTGCCACTCAAGACGAGCAGTTCTTC.

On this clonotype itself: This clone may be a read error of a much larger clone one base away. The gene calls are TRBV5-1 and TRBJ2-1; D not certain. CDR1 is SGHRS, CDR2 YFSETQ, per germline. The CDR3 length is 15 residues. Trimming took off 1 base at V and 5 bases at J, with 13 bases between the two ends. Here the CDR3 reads CASSLSRLVDNEQFF. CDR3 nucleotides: TGCGCCAGCAGCTTGTCTCGACTCGTTGACAATGAGCAGTTCTTC.

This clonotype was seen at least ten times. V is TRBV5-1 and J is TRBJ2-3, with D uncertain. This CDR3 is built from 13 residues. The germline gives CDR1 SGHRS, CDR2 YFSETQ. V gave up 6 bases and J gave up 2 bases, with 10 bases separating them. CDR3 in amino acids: CASTPRNTDTQYF. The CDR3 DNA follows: TGCGCCAGCACCCCACGGAACACAGATACGCAGTATTTT.

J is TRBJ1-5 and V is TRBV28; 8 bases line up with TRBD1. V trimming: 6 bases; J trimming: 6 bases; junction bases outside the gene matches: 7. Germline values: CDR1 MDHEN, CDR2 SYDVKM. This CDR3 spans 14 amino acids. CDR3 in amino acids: CASSRDRGGQPQHF. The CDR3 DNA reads TGTGCCAGCAGCCGAGACAGGGGAGGTCAGCCCCAGCATTTT.

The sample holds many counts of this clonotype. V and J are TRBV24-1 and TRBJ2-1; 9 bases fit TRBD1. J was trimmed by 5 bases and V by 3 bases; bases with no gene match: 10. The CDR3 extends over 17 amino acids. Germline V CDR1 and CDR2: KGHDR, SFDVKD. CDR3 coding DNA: TGTGCCACCAGTGATCCCGGGGGACAGGGTAGCAACAATGAGCAGTTCTTC. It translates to CATSDPGGQGSNNEQFF.

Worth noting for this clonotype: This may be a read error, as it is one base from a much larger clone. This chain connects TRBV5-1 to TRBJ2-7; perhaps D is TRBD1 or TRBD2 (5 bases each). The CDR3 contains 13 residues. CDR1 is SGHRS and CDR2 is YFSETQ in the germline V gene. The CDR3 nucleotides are TGCACCAGCAGGGTGGAAGAGGGCGGACAGCAGTACTTC. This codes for CTSRVEEGGQQYF.

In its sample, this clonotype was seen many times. CDR3 sequence (DNA): TGCAGTGGGCGAGGACCCGGAGGCAACATTCAGTACTTC. Translating gives CSGRGPGGNIQYF. This sequence joins TRBV20-1 and TRBJ2-4, with D possibly TRBD2 on 5 matching bases. The CDR3 totals 13 residues. CDR1 DFQATT and CDR2 SNEGSKA come from the germline V gene (reference sequence). V lost 7 bases and J lost 7, with 17 bases in between.

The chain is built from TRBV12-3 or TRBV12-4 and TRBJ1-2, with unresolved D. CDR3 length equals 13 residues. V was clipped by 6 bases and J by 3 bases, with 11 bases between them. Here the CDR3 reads CASSLLGDYGYTF. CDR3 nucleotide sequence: TGTGCCAGCAGCCTCCTGGGTGACTATGGCTACACCTTC.

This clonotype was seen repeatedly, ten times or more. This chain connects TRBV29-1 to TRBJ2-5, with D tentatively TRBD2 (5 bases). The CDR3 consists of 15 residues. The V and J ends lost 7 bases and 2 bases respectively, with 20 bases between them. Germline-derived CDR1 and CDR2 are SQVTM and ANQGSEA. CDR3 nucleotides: TGCAGCGGATCCCGAGGAACCGGGGTTCAAGAGACCCAGTACTTC. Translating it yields CSGSRGTGVQETQYF.

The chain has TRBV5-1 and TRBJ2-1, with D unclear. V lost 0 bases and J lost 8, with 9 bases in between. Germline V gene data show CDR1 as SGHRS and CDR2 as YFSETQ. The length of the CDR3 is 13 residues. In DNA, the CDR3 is TGCGCCAGCAGCTTGGCTTCTCCCTATGAGCAGTTCTTC. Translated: CASSLASPYEQFF.

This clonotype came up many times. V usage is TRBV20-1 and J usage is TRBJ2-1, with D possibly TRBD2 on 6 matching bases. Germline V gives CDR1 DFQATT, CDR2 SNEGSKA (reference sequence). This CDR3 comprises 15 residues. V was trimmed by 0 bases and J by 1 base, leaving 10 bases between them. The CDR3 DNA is TGCAGTGCTAGAGATCTGGAGGGTTCCTACAATGAGCAGTTCTTC. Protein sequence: CSARDLEGSYNEQFF.

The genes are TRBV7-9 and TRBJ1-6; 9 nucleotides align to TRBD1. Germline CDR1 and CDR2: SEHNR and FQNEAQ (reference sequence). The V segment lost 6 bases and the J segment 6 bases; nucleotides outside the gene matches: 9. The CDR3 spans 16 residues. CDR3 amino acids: CASRWGTGKSNSPLHF. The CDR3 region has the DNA TGTGCCAGCAGATGGGGGACAGGGAAAAGTAATTCACCCCTCCACTTT.

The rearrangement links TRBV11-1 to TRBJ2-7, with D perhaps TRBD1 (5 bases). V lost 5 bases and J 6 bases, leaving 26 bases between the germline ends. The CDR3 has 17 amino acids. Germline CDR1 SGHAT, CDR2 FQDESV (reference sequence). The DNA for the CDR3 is TGTGCCAGCAGCGCAACGCAAAGGACACAAGCCACGGGCGAGCAGTACTTC. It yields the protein CASSATQRTQATGEQYF.

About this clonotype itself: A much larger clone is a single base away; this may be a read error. CDR3 DNA: TGTGCCACCAGTGAACTAGCGGGGAGAACAGATACGCAGTATTTT. The encoded protein is CATSELAGRTDTQYF. The chain carries TRBV24-1 and TRBJ2-3; 10 bases agree with TRBD2. CDR3 length: 15 residues. V trimming: 4 bases; J trimming: 3 bases; junction bases outside the gene matches: 3. Germline loops: CDR1 KGHDR, CDR2 SFDVKD.

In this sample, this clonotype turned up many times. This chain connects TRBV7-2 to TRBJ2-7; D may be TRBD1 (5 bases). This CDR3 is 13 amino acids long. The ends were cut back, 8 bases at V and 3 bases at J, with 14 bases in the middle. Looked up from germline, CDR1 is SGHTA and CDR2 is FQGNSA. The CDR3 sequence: CASSSRVSYEQYF. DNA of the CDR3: TGTGCCAGCTCGAGCAGGGTAAGCTACGAGCAGTACTTC.

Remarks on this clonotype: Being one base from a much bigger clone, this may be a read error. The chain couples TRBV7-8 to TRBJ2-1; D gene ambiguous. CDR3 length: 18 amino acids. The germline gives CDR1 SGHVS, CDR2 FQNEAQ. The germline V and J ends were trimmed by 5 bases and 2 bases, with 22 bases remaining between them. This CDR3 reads CASSTTPQWAGTYNEQFF. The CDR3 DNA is TGTGCCAGCAGCACCACACCGCAGTGGGCTGGGACCTACAATGAGCAGTTCTTC.

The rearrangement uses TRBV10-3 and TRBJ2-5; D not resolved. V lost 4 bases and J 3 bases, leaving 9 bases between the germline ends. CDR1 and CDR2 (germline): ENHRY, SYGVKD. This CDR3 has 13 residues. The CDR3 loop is CAISAVEKETQYF. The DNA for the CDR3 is TGTGCCATCAGTGCAGTCGAGAAAGAGACCCAGTACTTC.

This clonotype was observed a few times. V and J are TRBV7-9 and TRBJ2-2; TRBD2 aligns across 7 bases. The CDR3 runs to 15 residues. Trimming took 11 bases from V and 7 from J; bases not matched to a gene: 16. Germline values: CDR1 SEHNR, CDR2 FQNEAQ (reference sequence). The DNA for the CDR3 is TGTGCCGTGCAGAGCGGGACGGGATTACGCGGGGAGCTGTTTTTT. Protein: CAVQSGTGLRGELFF.

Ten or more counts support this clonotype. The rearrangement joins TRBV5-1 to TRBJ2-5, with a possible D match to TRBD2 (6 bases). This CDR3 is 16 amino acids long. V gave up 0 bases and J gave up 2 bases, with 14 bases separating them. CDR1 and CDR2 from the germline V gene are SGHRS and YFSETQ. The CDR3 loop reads CASSLGPTGRQETQYF. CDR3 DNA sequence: TGCGCCAGCAGCTTGGGGCCTACCGGGAGACAAGAGACCCAGTACTTC.

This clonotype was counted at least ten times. For the CDR3, the DNA is TGCAGCGTTGGGGGGGCTGCTCGCACAGATACGCAGTATTTT. It translates to CSVGGAARTDTQYF. V gene TRBV29-1 combines with J gene TRBJ2-3; perhaps D is TRBD1 or TRBD2 (6 bases each). V shed 4 bases and J shed 1 base, with 12 bases lying between them. The CDR3 is 14 residues long. Germline V gives CDR1 SQVTM, CDR2 ANQGSEA.

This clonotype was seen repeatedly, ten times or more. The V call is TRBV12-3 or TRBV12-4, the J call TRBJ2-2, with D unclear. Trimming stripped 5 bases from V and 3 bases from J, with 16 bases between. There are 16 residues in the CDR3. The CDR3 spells CASSPGSTMYTGELFF. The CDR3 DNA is TGTGCCAGCAGTCCCGGGTCGACGATGTACACCGGGGAGCTGTTTTTT.

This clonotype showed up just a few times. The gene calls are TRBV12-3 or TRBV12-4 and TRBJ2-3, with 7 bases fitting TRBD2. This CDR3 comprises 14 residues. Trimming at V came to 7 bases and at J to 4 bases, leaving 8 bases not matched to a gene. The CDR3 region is CASIVGGSADTQYF. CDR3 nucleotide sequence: TGTGCCAGCATCGTGGGAGGGAGCGCAGATACGCAGTATTTT.

DNA of the CDR3: TGTGCCAGCAGCTTATCGAAAGGCCCAAACGACCTCGAAAAACTGTTTTTT. Its protein is CASSLSKGPNDLEKLFF. The chain carries TRBV7-6 and TRBJ1-4; no clear D gene. The CDR3 has 17 residues. Trimming pared 2 bases from V and 8 bases from J, leaving 21 bases between. The germline gives CDR1 SGHVS, CDR2 FNYEAQ.

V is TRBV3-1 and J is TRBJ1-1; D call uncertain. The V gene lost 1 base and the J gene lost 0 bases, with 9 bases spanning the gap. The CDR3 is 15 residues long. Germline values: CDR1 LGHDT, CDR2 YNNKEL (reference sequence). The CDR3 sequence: CASSQGTVMNTEAFF. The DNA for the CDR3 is TGTGCCAGCAGCCAAGGGACGGTGATGAACACTGAAGCTTTCTTT. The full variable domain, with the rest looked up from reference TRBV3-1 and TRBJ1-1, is DTAVSQTPKYLVTQMGNDKSIKCEQNLGHDTMYWYKQDSKKFLKIMFSYNNKELIINETVPNRFSPKSPDKAHLNLHINSLELGDSAVYFCASSQGTVMNTEAFFGQGTRLTVV.